A single sample is the source of the 22 T cell receptor beta chains below, sequenced in a study of cytotoxic CD8 clonotypes in ibrutinib-treated CLL. Profiled with immunoSEQ multiplex PCR; TCRdb holds only in-frame clones, not every one. Among a few hundred thousand clones listed, 80% were seen once. Sample: PBMCs, taken before ibrutinib treatment. Every receptor here comes from a human donor with chronic lymphocytic leukemia.

The rearrangement links TRBV2 to TRBJ1-1; TRBD1 matches 7 bases. Germline V gene sequence: CDR1 SNHLY, CDR2 FYNNEI. The CDR3 totals 16 residues. V trimming: 1 base; J trimming: 5 bases; junction bases outside the gene matches: 10. The CDR3 DNA sequence: TGTGCCAGCAGTGAAGTCAGGTTACAGGGGTCGACTGAAGCTTTCTTT. Translating it yields CASSEVRLQGSTEAFF.

The sample holds a few counts of this clone. This chain links TRBV11-2 with TRBJ2-1; 14 positions agree with TRBD2. V lost 4 bases and J lost 9; bases outside the gene matches: 5. This CDR3 is 15 amino acids long. Germline V gene sequence: CDR1 SGHAT, CDR2 FQNNGV. CDR3 coding DNA: TGTGCCAGCAGCTCGGGACTAGCGGGAGTTACTGAGCAGTTCTTC. The encoded protein is CASSSGLAGVTEQFF.

This clone was found once. This chain uses TRBV6-5 with TRBJ1-6; 7 bases are a match to TRBD1. Germline CDR1 MNHEY, CDR2 SVGAGI. The CDR3 contains 14 residues. V was pared by 5 bases and J by 8 bases, with 6 bases of the junction left unmatched. This CDR3 is CASSHRGGDSPLHF. CDR3 nucleotide sequence: TGTGCCAGCAGTCACAGGGGTGGGGATTCACCCCTCCACTTT.

The table lists this clone with a count of one. The rearrangement uses TRBV28 and TRBJ2-7, with a weak D call TRBD1 (6 bases). The germline V gene encodes CDR1 MDHEN and CDR2 SYDVKM. Trimming cost V 7 bases and J 3 bases, with 19 bases left between them. CDR3 length: 15 residues. CDR3 nucleotides: TGTGCCAGCATAAAACAAGGGACATTACTCTACGAGCAGTACTTC. As protein: CASIKQGTLLYEQYF.

The chain couples TRBV4-2 to TRBJ2-7; 7 positions match TRBD1. This CDR3 has 14 residues. Per the germline V gene, CDR1 is LGHNA and CDR2 is YNFKEQ. Trimming at V came to 0 bases and at J to 1 base, leaving 0 bases not matched to a gene. CDR3 bases: TGTGCCAGCAGCCAAGAGGACAGGTCCTACGAGCAGTACTTC. Translated, it gives CASSQEDRSYEQYF.

The rearrangement uses TRBV10-1 and TRBJ1-1, with D unclear. CDR3 length: 17 amino acids. Deletions cut 8 bases from V and 3 bases from J, with 25 bases between. CDR1 is WNHNN and CDR2 is SYGVQD in the germline V gene (reference sequence). The CDR3 DNA reads TGCGCCAGCGGTAATAGGTTTATTAGACGTGAGGACACTGAAGCTTTCTTT. It translates to CASGNRFIRREDTEAFF.

The chain links TRBV18 to TRBJ2-1; 15 bases align to TRBD2. Germline V gene sequence: CDR1 KGHSH, CDR2 LQKENI. This CDR3 spans 15 amino acids. V was pared by 6 bases and J by 7 bases, with 4 bases of the junction left unmatched. The CDR3 region has the DNA TGTGCCAGCTCGCGGACTAGCGGGAGGGGAAATGAGCAGTTCTTC. This gives the protein CASSRTSGRGNEQFF.

The genes are TRBV30 and TRBJ2-5; 12 bases align to TRBD2. This CDR3 spans 16 amino acids. Trimming took 0 bases from V and 3 from J; bases not matched to a gene: 5. CDR1 and CDR2 from the germline V gene are GTSNPN and SVGIG (reference sequence). The CDR3 protein is CAWSVSGLAGKETQYF. CDR3 DNA: TGTGCCTGGAGTGTATCTGGACTAGCGGGGAAAGAGACCCAGTACTTC.

This clone has just one count. The V and J genes are TRBV19 and TRBJ2-3; 8 bases agree with TRBD2. The CDR3 length is 14 residues. Germline V gene data show CDR1 as LNHDA and CDR2 as SQIVND (reference sequence). V was pared by 8 bases and J by 4 bases, with 8 bases of the junction left unmatched. CDR3 sequence reads: CASGAGAYADTQYF. In DNA form, the CDR3 reads TGTGCCAGTGGAGCGGGAGCTTATGCAGATACGCAGTATTTT.

The chain has TRBV11-2 and TRBJ2-2; a weak D match, TRBD2 (5 bases). Germline loops: CDR1 SGHAT, CDR2 FQNNGV. CDR3 length: 18 residues. V was pared by 2 bases and J by 0 bases, with 16 bases between. CDR3 sequence (DNA): TGTGCCAGCAGCTTACAGTTGGCTAGCCCGACGAACACCGGGGAGCTGTTTTTT. It is translated as CASSLQLASPTNTGELFF.

The chain combines TRBV7-9 with TRBJ2-1; D uncertain. Germline V lookup: CDR1 SEHNR, CDR2 FQNEAQ (reference sequence). Deletions cut 2 bases from V and 2 bases from J, with 13 bases between. The CDR3 is 16 residues long. The CDR3 loop is CASSLSVAATYNEQFF. The CDR3 coding sequence is TGTGCCAGCAGCTTATCTGTGGCCGCTACCTACAATGAGCAGTTCTTC. The complete variable domain, with remaining parts taken from reference TRBV7-9 and TRBJ2-1, reads DTGVSQNPRHKITKRGQNVTFRCDPISEHNRLYWYRQTLGQGPEFLTYFQNEAQLEKSRLLSDRFSAERPKGSFSTLEIQRTEQGDSAMYLCASSLSVAATYNEQFFGPGTRLTVL.

The V call is TRBV7-9, the J call TRBJ2-2; perhaps TRBD1 as D (6 bases). Trimming stripped 4 bases from V and 1 base from J, with 10 bases between. In germline, CDR1 is SEHNR, CDR2 FQNEAQ (reference sequence). The CDR3 sequence is 15 residues long. In DNA, the CDR3 is TGTGCCAGCAGCTCTAGGACAGAGAACACCGGGGAGCTGTTTTTT. This codes for CASSSRTENTGELFF.

The V and J genes are TRBV6-1 and TRBJ1-5, with D possibly matching TRBD1 (5 bases). The CDR3 length is 19 residues. V lost 2 bases and J lost 0, with 20 bases in between. Germline loops: CDR1 MNHNS, CDR2 SASEGT. The CDR3 bases are TGTGCCAGCAGTGAAATTGGAGACTGGGGCCAGCATAGCAATCAGCCCCAGCATTTT. Residues: CASSEIGDWGQHSNQPQHF.

The rearrangement uses TRBV27 and TRBJ2-1, with D possibly matching TRBD1 (5 bases). The ends were cut back, 4 bases at V and 10 bases at J, with 17 bases in the middle. The CDR3 totals 14 residues. Germline lookup yields CDR1 MNHEY and CDR2 SMNVEV (reference sequence). Here the CDR3 DNA reads TGTGCCAGCAGTTGGTGGTGGGGCCGATTCGAGCAGTTCTTC. Its protein product is CASSWWWGRFEQFF.

This clone was detected once. The gene calls are TRBV5-1 and TRBJ2-7, with 12 bases aligning to TRBD2. The CDR3 covers 15 residues. With 2 bases clipped from V and 7 bases from J, the junction kept 7 bases outside the gene matches. Germline V gene data show CDR1 as SGHRS and CDR2 as YFSETQ. CDR3 in amino acids: CASSFPSGRAREQYF. For the CDR3, the DNA is TGCGCCAGCAGCTTTCCTAGCGGGAGGGCCCGTGAGCAGTACTTC.

A few counts support this clone. This CDR3 is also generated by other DNA sequences in the sample. The V call is TRBV6-5, the J call TRBJ2-1; TRBD2 matches 10 bases. The V segment lost 6 bases and the J segment 4 bases; nucleotides outside the gene matches: 6. The germline CDR1 and CDR2 sequences are MNHEY and SVGAGI. This CDR3 spans 15 amino acids. In DNA, the CDR3 is TGTGCCAGCAGCTCCGGGACTAGCGCGTACAATGAGCAGTTCTTC. Translation gives CASSSGTSAYNEQFF.

This clone was recorded only once. The V and J genes are TRBV6-5 and TRBJ2-7; 11 bases fit TRBD2. V trimming: 5 bases; J trimming: 7 bases; junction bases outside the gene matches: 7. CDR3 length: 14 residues. Looked up from germline, CDR1 is MNHEY and CDR2 is SVGAGI. The CDR3 spells CASSVLAGVGEQYF. The CDR3 nucleotides are TGTGCCAGCAGTGTACTAGCGGGAGTCGGGGAGCAGTACTTC.

The J gene is TRBJ2-5, the V gene TRBV18; TRBD2 might be the D (5 bases). Trimming took off 3 bases at V and 2 bases at J, with 16 bases between the two ends. CDR3 length: 16 amino acids. The germline V gene has CDR1 KGHSH and CDR2 LQKENI. CDR3 region: CASSPLNQRTQETQYF. Written as DNA, the CDR3 is TGTGCCAGCTCACCTCTCAACCAAAGGACTCAAGAGACCCAGTACTTC.

The rearrangement uses TRBV18 and TRBJ2-7, with D possibly TRBD1 on 5 matching bases. The V end lost 3 bases, the J end lost 3 bases, and 15 bases lay between the germline ends. Germline CDR1 is KGHSH and CDR2 is LQKENI. CDR3 length equals 15 residues. As DNA, the CDR3 is TGTGCCAGCTCACCCACCGCCAAGGGGATCTACGAGCAGTACTTC. This sequence encodes CASSPTAKGIYEQYF.

The chain combines TRBV29-1 with TRBJ2-2; TRBD2 matches 7 bases. The CDR3 sequence is 18 residues long. The germline gives CDR1 SQVTM, CDR2 ANQGSEA. V shed 7 bases and J 0 bases; nucleotides not matched to a gene: 17. This CDR3 is CSAAGAGTYPSNTGELFF. Here the CDR3 DNA reads TGCAGCGCGGCGGGAGCAGGGACTTATCCCTCGAACACCGGGGAGCTGTTTTTT.

This clone was counted once. The V and J genes are TRBV4-3 and TRBJ1-1; 7 nucleotides match TRBD1. The J segment lost 6 bases and the V segment lost 1 base, leaving 11 bases of the junction unmatched. Germline V CDR1 and CDR2: LGHNA, YSLEER. The CDR3 is 16 amino acids. The CDR3 reads CASSQVGSRGGAEAFF. Written as DNA, the CDR3 is TGCGCCAGCAGCCAAGTAGGCTCCAGGGGGGGTGCTGAAGCTTTCTTT.

This chain joins TRBV4-1 and TRBJ2-7; 11 bases align to TRBD1. Losses at the gene ends were 6 bases for V and 4 bases for J; bases not matched to a gene: 5. The CDR3 is made up of 14 amino acids. Germline CDR1 reads MGHRA; CDR2 reads YSYEKL. CDR3 DNA: TGCGCCAGCAGTCGGACAGGGGGCGCGTACGAGCAGTACTTC. This translates into CASSRTGGAYEQYF.